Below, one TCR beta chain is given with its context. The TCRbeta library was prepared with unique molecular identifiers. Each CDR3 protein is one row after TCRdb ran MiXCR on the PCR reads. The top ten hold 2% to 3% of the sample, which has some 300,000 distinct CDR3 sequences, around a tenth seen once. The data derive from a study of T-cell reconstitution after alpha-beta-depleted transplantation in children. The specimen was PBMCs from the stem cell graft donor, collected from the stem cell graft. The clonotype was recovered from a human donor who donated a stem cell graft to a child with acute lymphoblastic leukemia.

DNA for the CDR3: TGTGCCAGCAGCGGCGGAACAGGGGCTAATGAAAAACTGTTTTTT. Its translation is CASSGGTGANEKLFF. This chain connects TRBV7-6 to TRBJ1-4; 7 bases are a match to TRBD1. CDR3 length equals 15 residues. V shed 5 bases, J shed 3 bases, and the junction held 6 bases outside the gene matches. Germline V lookup: CDR1 SGHVS, CDR2 FNYEAQ.